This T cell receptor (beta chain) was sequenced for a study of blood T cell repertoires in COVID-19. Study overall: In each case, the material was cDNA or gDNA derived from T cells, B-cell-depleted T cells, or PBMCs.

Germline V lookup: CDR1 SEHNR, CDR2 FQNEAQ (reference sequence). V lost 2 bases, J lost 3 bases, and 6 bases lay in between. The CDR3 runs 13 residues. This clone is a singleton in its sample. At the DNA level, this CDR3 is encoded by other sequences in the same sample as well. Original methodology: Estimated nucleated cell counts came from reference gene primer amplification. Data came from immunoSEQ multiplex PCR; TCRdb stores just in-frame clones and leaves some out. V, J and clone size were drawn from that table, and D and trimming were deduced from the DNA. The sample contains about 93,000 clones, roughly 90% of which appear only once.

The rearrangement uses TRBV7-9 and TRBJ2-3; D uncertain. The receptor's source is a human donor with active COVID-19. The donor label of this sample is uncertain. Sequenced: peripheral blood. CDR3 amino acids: CASSLSSTDTQYF. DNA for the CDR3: TGTGCCAGCAGCTTAAGCTCTACAGATACGCAGTATTTT.